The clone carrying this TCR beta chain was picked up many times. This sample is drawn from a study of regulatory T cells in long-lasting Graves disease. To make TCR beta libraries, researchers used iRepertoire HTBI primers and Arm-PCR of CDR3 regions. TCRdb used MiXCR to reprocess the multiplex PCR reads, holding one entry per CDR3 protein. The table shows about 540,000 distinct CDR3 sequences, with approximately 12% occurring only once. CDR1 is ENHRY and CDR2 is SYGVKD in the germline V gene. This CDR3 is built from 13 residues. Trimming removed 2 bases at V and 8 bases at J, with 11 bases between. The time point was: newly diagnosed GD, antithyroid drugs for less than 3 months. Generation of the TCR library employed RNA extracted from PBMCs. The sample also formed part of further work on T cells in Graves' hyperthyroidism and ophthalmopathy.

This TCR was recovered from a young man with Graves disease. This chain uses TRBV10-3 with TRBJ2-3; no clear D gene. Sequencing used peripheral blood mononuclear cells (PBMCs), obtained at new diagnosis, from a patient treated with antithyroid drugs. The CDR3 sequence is CAISETAPPTQYF. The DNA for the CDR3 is TGTGCCATCAGTGAGACTGCCCCCCCTACGCAGTATTTT.